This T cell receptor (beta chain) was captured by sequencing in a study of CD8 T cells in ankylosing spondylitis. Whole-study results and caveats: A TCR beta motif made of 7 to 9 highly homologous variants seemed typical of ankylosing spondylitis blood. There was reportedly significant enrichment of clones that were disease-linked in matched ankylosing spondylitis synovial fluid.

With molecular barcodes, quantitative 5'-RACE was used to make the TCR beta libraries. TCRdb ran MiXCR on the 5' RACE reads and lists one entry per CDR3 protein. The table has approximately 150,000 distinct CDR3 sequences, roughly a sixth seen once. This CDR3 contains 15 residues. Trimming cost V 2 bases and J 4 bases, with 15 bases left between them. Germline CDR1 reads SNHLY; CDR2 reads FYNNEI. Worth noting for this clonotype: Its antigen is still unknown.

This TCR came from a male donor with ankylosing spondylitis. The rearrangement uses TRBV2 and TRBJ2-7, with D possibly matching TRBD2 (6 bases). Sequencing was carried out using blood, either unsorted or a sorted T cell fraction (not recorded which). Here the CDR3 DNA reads TGTGCCAGCAGTGAACTGGCGGGAAGGGGATACGAGCAGTACTTC. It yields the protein CASSELAGRGYEQYF.